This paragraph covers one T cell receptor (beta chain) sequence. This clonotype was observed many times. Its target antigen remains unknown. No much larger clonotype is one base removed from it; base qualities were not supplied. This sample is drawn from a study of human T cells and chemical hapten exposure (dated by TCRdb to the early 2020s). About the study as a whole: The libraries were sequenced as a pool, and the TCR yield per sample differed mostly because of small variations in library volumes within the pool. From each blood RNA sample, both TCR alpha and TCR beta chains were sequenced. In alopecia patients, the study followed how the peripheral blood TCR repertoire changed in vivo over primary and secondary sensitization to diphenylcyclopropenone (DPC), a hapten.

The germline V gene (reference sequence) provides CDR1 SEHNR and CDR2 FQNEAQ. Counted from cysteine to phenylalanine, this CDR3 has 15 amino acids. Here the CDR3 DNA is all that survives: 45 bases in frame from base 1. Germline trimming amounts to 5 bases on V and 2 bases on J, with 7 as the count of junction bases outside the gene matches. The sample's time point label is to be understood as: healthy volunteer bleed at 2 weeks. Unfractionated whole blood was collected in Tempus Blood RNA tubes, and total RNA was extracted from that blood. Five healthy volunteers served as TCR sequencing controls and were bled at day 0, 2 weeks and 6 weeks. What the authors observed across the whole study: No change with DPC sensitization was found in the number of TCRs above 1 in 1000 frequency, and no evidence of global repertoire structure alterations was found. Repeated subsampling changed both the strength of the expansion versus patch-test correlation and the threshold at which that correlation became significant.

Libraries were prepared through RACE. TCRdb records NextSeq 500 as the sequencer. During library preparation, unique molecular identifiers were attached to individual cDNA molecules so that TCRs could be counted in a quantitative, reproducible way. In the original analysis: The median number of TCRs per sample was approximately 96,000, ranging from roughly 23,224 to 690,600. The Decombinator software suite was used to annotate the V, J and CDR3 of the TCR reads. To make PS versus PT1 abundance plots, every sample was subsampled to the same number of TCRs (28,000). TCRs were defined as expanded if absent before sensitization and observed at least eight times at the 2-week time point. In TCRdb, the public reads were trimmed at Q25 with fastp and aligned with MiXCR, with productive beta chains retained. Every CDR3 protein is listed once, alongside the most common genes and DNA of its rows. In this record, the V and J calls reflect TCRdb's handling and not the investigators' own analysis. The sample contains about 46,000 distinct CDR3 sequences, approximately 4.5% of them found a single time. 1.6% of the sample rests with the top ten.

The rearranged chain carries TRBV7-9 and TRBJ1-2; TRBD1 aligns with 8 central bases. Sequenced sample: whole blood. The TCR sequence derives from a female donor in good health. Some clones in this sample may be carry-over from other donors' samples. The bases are TGTGCCAGCAGCCCCCGGGACAGGCTGAACTATGGCTACACCTTC. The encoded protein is CASSPRDRLNYGYTF.